This is a list of T cell receptor beta chains from one sample in a study of vaccination effects on CD4 cells after COVID-19. These TCRs are of unknown antigen specificity. The method was immunoSEQ multiplex PCR; TCRdb's version includes in-frame clones alone and lacks a portion of them. The data contain 20,000 to 25,000 clones, around 67% of them seen just once; the ten biggest clones take up 7% to 9.5%. Sequences were derived from CD4+ T cells from PBMCs cultured with SARS-CoV-2 spike peptides, sampled after COVID-19 vaccination. These receptors were obtained from a human donor who received a COVID-19 vaccine. CDR3s include the opening cysteine and the closing phenylalanine or tryptophan. The D gene is left open where the match is weak. Rows give clone size only sometimes, using once, few, many, or a class for an expanded clone.

clone_size	v_call	j_call	d_call	cdr3_aa	cdr3_nt
-	TRBV6-2/TRBV6-3	TRBJ1-5	-	CASSYYPPLPQHF	TGTGCCAGCAGTTACTACCCGCCCCTTCCCCAGCATTTT
-	TRBV11-2	TRBJ2-1	-	CASSTTFGNEQFF	TGTGCCAGCAGTACGACTTTCGGCAATGAGCAGTTCTTC
few	TRBV2	TRBJ1-5	-	CASSGSGVNQPQHF	TGTGCCAGCAGCGGCAGCGGTGTCAATCAGCCCCAGCATTTT
-	TRBV23-1	TRBJ2-7	-	CASSPMWQNSYEQYF	TGCGCCAGCAGCCCAATGTGGCAGAACTCCTACGAGCAGTACTTC
-	TRBV5-1	TRBJ2-7	-	CASSLPHEQYF	TGCGCCAGCAGCTTGCCCCACGAGCAGTACTTC
once	TRBV7-9	TRBJ2-5	TRBD2	CASRGLAGFVTQYF	TGTGCCAGCAGGGGACTAGCGGGTTTTGTAACCCAGTACTTC
-	TRBV27	TRBJ2-1	TRBD2	CASKFGGVTNEQFF	TGTGCCAGCAAATTCGGGGGGGTAACCAATGAGCAGTTCTTC
-	TRBV19	TRBJ2-2	-	CASSIPGDWTGELFF	TGTGCCAGTAGTATTCCGGGAGATTGGACCGGGGAGCTGTTTTTT
-	TRBV7-2	TRBJ2-1	-	CASSLQVGEQFF	TGTGCCAGCAGCCTCCAAGTCGGCGAGCAGTTCTTC
-	TRBV5-1	TRBJ2-1	-	CASSLAESYNEQFF	TGCGCCAGCAGCTTGGCGGAATCCTACAATGAGCAGTTCTTC
-	TRBV11-3	TRBJ1-1	-	CASSRTERTEAFF	TGTGCCAGCAGCCGGACAGAGAGGACTGAAGCTTTCTTT
-	TRBV27	TRBJ1-6	-	CASSYTPGLNSPLHF	TGTGCCAGCAGTTATACCCCAGGGTTGAATTCACCCCTCCACTTT
-	TRBV4-2	TRBJ1-2	-	CASSQDGFMGYTF	TGTGCCAGCAGCCAAGATGGGTTTATGGGATACACCTTC
-	TRBV5-1	TRBJ1-2	TRBD1	CASSLEDRSAANYGYTF	TGCGCCAGCAGCTTGGAGGACAGGAGCGCAGCTAACTATGGCTACACCTTC
-	TRBV2	TRBJ1-1	-	CASSPGTSEAFF	TGTGCCAGCAGTCCCGGGACTTCTGAAGCTTTCTTT
-	TRBV6-5	TRBJ1-6	-	CASSYEQGGNSPLHF	TGTGCCAGCAGTTACGAACAGGGCGGCAATTCACCCCTCCACTTT